A single sample gave rise to the 9 T cell receptor beta chains below, sequenced in a study of blood T cell repertoires in COVID-19. Clones were read by immunoSEQ multiplex PCR, and TCRdb kept only the in-frame ones, dropping some. The sample includes approximately 120,000 clones, approximately 85% of them seen just once. The sequencing sample was made of peripheral blood. These receptors were collected from a woman at least 80 years old with COVID-19, enrolled during active disease.

The J gene is TRBJ2-1, the V gene TRBV14, with 8 bases lining up with TRBD2. Unmatched junction bases numbered 17, after V lost 0 bases and J lost 7 bases. The germline V gene has CDR1 SGHDN and CDR2 FVKESK. The CDR3 is 19 amino acids. The CDR3 loop is CASSQDKAFGLAGANEQFF. CDR3 DNA sequence: TGTGCCAGCAGCCAAGATAAGGCCTTCGGCCTAGCGGGCGCAAATGAGCAGTTCTTC.

The gene calls are TRBV12-3 or TRBV12-4 and TRBJ1-1; no definite D call. The CDR3 contains 13 residues. With 1 base removed from V and 0 bases from J, the gap between germline ends came to 3 bases. In DNA form, the CDR3 reads TGTGCCAGCAGTTTAGGTATGAACACTGAAGCTTTCTTT. This encodes CASSLGMNTEAFF.

J is TRBJ2-5 and V is TRBV7-8; possible D gene TRBD1, 6 bases. CDR3 length equals 16 residues. V lost 4 bases to trimming and J lost 3 bases, with 18 bases between them. Germline loops: CDR1 SGHVS, CDR2 FQNEAQ. CDR3 nucleotides: TGTGCCAGCAGCTCAGAGCGGACCCGGACAGAAGAGACCCAGTACTTC. Translating it yields CASSSERTRTEETQYF.

This clone was found once. The V call is TRBV7-8, the J call TRBJ2-5, with TRBD2 as a possible D gene (5 bases). The CDR3 runs 14 residues. CDR1 is SGHVS, CDR2 FQNEAQ, per germline. The germline V and J ends were trimmed by 0 bases and 1 base, with 6 bases remaining between them. The CDR3 here is CASSLAAVQETQYF. The CDR3 DNA sequence: TGTGCCAGCAGCTTAGCAGCGGTCCAAGAGACCCAGTACTTC.

The chain employs TRBV5-1 and TRBJ2-2; the D gene is possibly TRBD2 (6 bases). The CDR3 extends over 15 amino acids. Germline V gives CDR1 SGHRS, CDR2 YFSETQ. Trimming took 2 bases from V and 1 from J, leaving 9 bases between them. The CDR3 region has the DNA TGCGCCAGCAGCTTCTCGGGGGAGAACACCGGGGAGCTGTTTTTT. Its translation is CASSFSGENTGELFF.

The chain uses TRBV12-3 or TRBV12-4 and TRBJ1-2, with D maybe TRBD1 (6 bases). The germline V and J ends were trimmed by 6 bases and 8 bases, with 16 bases remaining between them. This CDR3 region has 13 residues. CDR3 sequence (DNA): TGTGCCAGCAGCCGGACAGCCGATGGGGGCTACACCTTC. Its translation is CASSRTADGGYTF.

CDR3 residues: CASSAIAGDGGEQFF. The CDR3 DNA follows: TGTGCCAGCAGCGCCATAGCGGGAGACGGCGGTGAGCAGTTCTTC. The genes are TRBV9 and TRBJ2-1; 9 nucleotides line up with TRBD2. From germline, CDR1 is SGDLS and CDR2 YYNGEE. Trimming took 3 bases from V and 9 from J; bases not matched to a gene: 10. This CDR3 comprises 15 residues.

This clone has just a few counts. The chain links TRBV9 to TRBJ1-2; tentative D call: TRBD1 (5 bases). The CDR3 covers 14 residues. Trimming cost V 6 bases and J 2 bases, with 14 bases left between them. Per the germline V gene, CDR1 is SGDLS and CDR2 is YYNGEE. The CDR3 nucleotides are TGTGCCAGCACCCAAACCGGGGGAAACTATGGCTACACCTTC. Translating it yields CASTQTGGNYGYTF.

This chain uses TRBV11-2 with TRBJ2-3; D might be TRBD2 (6 bases). From germline, CDR1 is SGHAT and CDR2 FQNNGV. V was trimmed by 4 bases and J by 2 bases, leaving 13 bases between them. The CDR3 sequence is 15 residues long. CDR3 residues: CASSYAGLSTDTQYF. The CDR3 DNA reads as TGTGCCAGCAGCTATGCGGGACTCTCCACAGATACGCAGTATTTT.